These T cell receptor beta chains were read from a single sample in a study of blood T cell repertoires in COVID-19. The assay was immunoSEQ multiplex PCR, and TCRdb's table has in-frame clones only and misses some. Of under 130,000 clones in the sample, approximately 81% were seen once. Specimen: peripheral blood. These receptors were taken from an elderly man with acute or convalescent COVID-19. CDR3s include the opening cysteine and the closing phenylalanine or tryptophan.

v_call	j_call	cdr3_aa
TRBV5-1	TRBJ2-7	CASSLAISYEQYF
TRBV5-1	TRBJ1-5	CASSLDGQSNQPQHF
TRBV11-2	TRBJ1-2	CASSLEGTGGFGYTF
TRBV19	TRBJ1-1	CASSITGLFTEAFF
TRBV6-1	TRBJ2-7	CASSEAQVVSYEQYF
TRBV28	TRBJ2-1	CASSETAGSSYNEQFF
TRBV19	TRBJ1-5	CASRDRGLSNQPQHF
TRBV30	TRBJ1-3	CAWSATGGSGNTIYF
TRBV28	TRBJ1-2	CASEERNGYTF
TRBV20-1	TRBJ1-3	CSARYVDTIYF
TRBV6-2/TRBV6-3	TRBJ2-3	CASSRLAGSTDTQYF
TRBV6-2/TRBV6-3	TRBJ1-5	CASSYGGGGQPQHF
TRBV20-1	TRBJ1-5	CSASRPRGNQPQHF
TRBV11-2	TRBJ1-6	CASSLTLTANSPLHF
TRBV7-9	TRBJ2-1	CASSPRTGVVYEQFF
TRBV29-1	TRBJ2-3	CSVNLLGGADTQYF